The rows below give T cell receptor beta chains drawn from one sample of a study of beta chain features in type 1 diabetes. Produced via immunoSEQ multiplex PCR; TCRdb's table is partial and in-frame only. The table includes fewer than 900,000 clones, roughly 15% detected once. Material for sequencing was naive CD4+ T cells from blood. All receptors derive from a young woman in good health. Each CDR3 is given with its conserved first and last residue. D genes are given only for firm matches. The size field is filled for only some rows; it gives once, few, many or a size class.

clone size	V gene	J gene	D gene	CDR3 protein	CDR3 DNA
few	TRBV4-3	TRBJ2-3	.	CASSQDLTARTDTQYF	TGCGCCAGCAGCCAAGATCTAACAGCCCGCACAGATACGCAGTATTTT
few	TRBV7-2	TRBJ1-1	.	CASSPTIWMNTEAFF	TGTGCCAGCAGCCCTACTATCTGGATGAACACTGAAGCTTTCTTT
few	TRBV9	TRBJ2-1	TRBD2	CASSVVGRERVNEQFF	TGTGCCAGCAGCGTAGTCGGGCGGGAGAGGGTGAATGAGCAGTTCTTC
.	TRBV7-2	TRBJ2-3	.	CASSLRRIQIKGDTQYF	TGTGCCAGCAGCTTAAGGCGAATCCAAATAAAAGGGGATACGCAGTATTTT
.	TRBV5-1	TRBJ2-1	TRBD2	CASSSSGTYNEQFF	TGCGCCAGCAGCTCTAGCGGGACCTACAATGAGCAGTTCTTC
.	TRBV28	TRBJ2-7	TRBD2	CASSLGGLAGVTYEQYF	TGTGCCAGCAGTTTGGGGGGACTAGCGGGAGTCACCTACGAGCAGTACTTC
few	TRBV19	TRBJ1-4	.	CASRTQGNRAEKLFF	TGTGCCAGCCGAACGCAGGGGAATCGAGCTGAAAAACTGTTTTTT
.	TRBV7-9	TRBJ1-3	TRBD1	CASSSPPRDRGPAGNTIYF	TGTGCCAGCAGCTCTCCACCCCGGGACAGGGGGCCAGCTGGAAACACCATATATTTT
.	TRBV18	TRBJ2-7	.	CASSPRQTHEQYF	TGTGCCAGCTCACCACGACAAACGCACGAGCAGTACTTC
.	TRBV6-5	TRBJ2-1	TRBD1	CASKTGREQFF	TGTGCCAGCAAGACAGGGAGAGAGCAGTTCTTC
.	TRBV9	TRBJ2-3	.	CASSVHREDTQYF	TGTGCCAGCAGCGTCCACAGGGAAGATACGCAGTATTTT
few	TRBV2	TRBJ2-1	.	CASSVLSDNEQFF	TGTGCCAGCAGTGTATTAAGTGACAATGAGCAGTTCTTC
.	TRBV14	TRBJ1-2	.	CASSQVSFYGYTF	TGTGCCAGCAGCCAAGTGTCCTTCTATGGCTACACCTTC
.	TRBV9	TRBJ2-1	TRBD2	CASSVALAGGPSEQFF	TGTGCCAGCAGCGTAGCACTAGCGGGAGGGCCGAGTGAGCAGTTCTTC
.	TRBV7-6	TRBJ2-7	.	CASSLGRPNEQYF	TGTGCCAGCAGCCTCGGCAGGCCCAACGAGCAGTACTTC
.	TRBV7-2	TRBJ2-7	TRBD2	CASSFFSTSGAYEQYF	TGTGCCAGCAGCTTTTTCTCGACTAGCGGGGCCTACGAGCAGTACTTC
.	TRBV20-1	TRBJ2-7	.	CSASYEQYF	TGCAGTGCTAGCTACGAGCAGTACTTC
.	TRBV21-1	TRBJ2-1	.	CARPSGSGGSYNEQFF	TGTGCCCGACCAAGCGGGTCGGGAGGCTCCTACAATGAGCAGTTCTTC
few	TRBV2	TRBJ2-4	.	CASSELQENIQYF	TGTGCCAGCAGTGAATTACAGGAGAACATTCAGTACTTC
few	TRBV5-1	TRBJ2-5	.	CASSVGVGTQETQYF	TGCGCCAGCAGCGTTGGAGTTGGGACCCAAGAGACCCAGTACTTC
.	TRBV7-9	TRBJ1-1	.	CASSLATSTRMNTEAFF	TGTGCCAGCAGCTTAGCTACTTCCACAAGGATGAACACTGAAGCTTTCTTT
.	TRBV4-3	TRBJ1-5	.	CASSQDHDGQPQHF	TGCGCCAGCAGCCAAGACCACGACGGACAGCCCCAGCATTTT
few	TRBV7-2	TRBJ1-2	TRBD1	CASSPGTGGPYGYTF	TGTGCCAGCAGCCCCGGGACAGGGGGCCCCTATGGCTACACCTTC
.	TRBV7-9	TRBJ2-7	.	CASSLGGSDYEQYF	TGTGCCAGCAGCTTAGGCGGTTCGGACTACGAGCAGTACTTC
.	TRBV27	TRBJ2-1	.	CASSKLGQDYNEQFF	TGTGCCAGCAGTAAGTTGGGGCAGGATTACAATGAGCAGTTCTTC
few	TRBV9	TRBJ2-1	TRBD2	CASSGTSVNEQFF	TGTGCCAGCAGCGGGACTAGCGTAAATGAGCAGTTCTTC
.	TRBV28	TRBJ2-7	TRBD2	CASTPRGGQGFYEQYF	TGTGCCAGCACTCCTAGGGGAGGGCAGGGTTTCTACGAGCAGTACTTC
few	TRBV27	TRBJ2-3	.	CASSFGQNTDTQYF	TGTGCCAGCAGTTTCGGACAGAACACAGATACGCAGTATTTT
few	TRBV7-2	TRBJ1-1	.	CASSLAGTTNTEAFF	TGTGCCAGCAGCTTAGCGGGGACAACTAACACTGAAGCTTTCTTT
few	TRBV7-9	TRBJ2-4	TRBD1	CASSSGQGLAKNIQYF	TGTGCCAGCAGCTCAGGACAGGGCCTAGCCAAAAACATTCAGTACTTC
few	TRBV5-4	TRBJ2-3	.	CASSLGKWGSTDTQYF	TGTGCCAGCAGCTTGGGAAAATGGGGGAGCACAGATACGCAGTATTTT
few	TRBV5-1	TRBJ2-2	.	CASSPLLTGELFF	TGCGCCAGCAGCCCCCTGTTGACCGGGGAGCTGTTTTTT
.	TRBV11-2	TRBJ2-5	.	CASSPQLGSQETQYF	TGTGCCAGCAGCCCCCAACTAGGCTCCCAAGAGACCCAGTACTTC
.	TRBV5-1	TRBJ2-7	.	CASRGQPQSPYEQYF	TGCGCCAGCAGAGGACAGCCGCAAAGTCCCTACGAGCAGTACTTC
.	TRBV29-1	TRBJ2-7	.	CSAEGPLAYEQYF	TGCAGCGCGGAGGGCCCGCTGGCGTACGAGCAGTACTTC
few	TRBV29-1	TRBJ2-1	TRBD2	CSVGLAVYNEQFF	TGCAGCGTCGGACTAGCGGTATACAATGAGCAGTTCTTC
few	TRBV27	TRBJ1-3	TRBD1	CASSPAGGWKGGNTIYF	TGTGCCAGCAGTCCGGCAGGGGGCTGGAAGGGAGGAAACACCATATATTTT
.	TRBV2	TRBJ2-1	TRBD2	CASSAPTSGRADYNEQFF	TGTGCCAGCAGTGCTCCGACTAGCGGGAGGGCCGATTACAATGAGCAGTTCTTC
.	TRBV5-1	TRBJ2-5	.	CASSIEETQYF	TGCGCCAGCAGCATCGAAGAGACCCAGTACTTC
.	TRBV5-1	TRBJ2-2	.	CASSLIILTGELFF	TGCGCCAGCAGCTTGATCATCCTCACCGGGGAGCTGTTTTTT
few	TRBV4-3	TRBJ2-1	TRBD2	CASSQVGTSPSNEQFF	TGCGCCAGCAGCCAAGTAGGGACTAGTCCTTCAAATGAGCAGTTCTTC
.	TRBV6-5	TRBJ2-5	.	CASSYSRSSVETQYF	TGTGCCAGCAGTTACTCGAGGTCCAGCGTTGAGACCCAGTACTTC
few	TRBV11-2	TRBJ2-3	.	CASSLAGRPITDTQYF	TGTGCCAGCAGCTTAGCCGGCAGGCCGATCACAGATACGCAGTATTTT
.	TRBV2	TRBJ2-1	TRBD2	CASSEETSVHEQFF	TGTGCCAGCAGTGAAGAGACTAGCGTCCATGAGCAGTTCTTC
.	TRBV5-4	TRBJ2-5	TRBD2	CASSPRLAGGQETQYF	TGTGCCAGCAGCCCTCGACTAGCGGGAGGGCAAGAGACCCAGTACTTC
.	TRBV4-3	TRBJ2-6	.	CASSQGPGTGANVLTF	TGCGCCAGCAGCCAAGGTCCCGGGACTGGGGCCAACGTCCTGACTTTC
.	TRBV9	TRBJ1-1	.	CASSVDGLLNTEAFF	TGTGCCAGCAGCGTAGATGGGCTCCTCAACACTGAAGCTTTCTTT
few	TRBV9	TRBJ2-1	TRBD1	CASSPGGASSYNEQFF	TGTGCCAGCAGCCCAGGGGGAGCTTCCTCCTACAATGAGCAGTTCTTC
.	TRBV10-3	TRBJ2-6	.	CAISESGRGHGANVLTF	TGTGCCATCAGTGAGTCGGGGAGGGGGCACGGGGCCAACGTCCTGACTTTC
few	TRBV11-2	TRBJ1-2	.	CASSRGGTGVANYGYTF	TGTGCCAGCAGCCGGGGCGGGACGGGGGTAGCTAACTATGGCTACACCTTC
few	TRBV7-2	TRBJ2-7	.	CASSSQPYPVAYEQYF	TGTGCCAGCAGCTCTCAGCCCTACCCGGTTGCCTACGAGCAGTACTTC
.	TRBV7-3	TRBJ2-4	.	CASSLMPGGRDIQYF	TGTGCCAGCAGCTTAATGCCCGGAGGAAGGGACATTCAGTACTTC